Listed below are T cell receptor beta chains from one sample, sequenced in a study of Ad26.COV2.S vaccination and SARS-CoV-2 variants. The method was immunoSEQ multiplex PCR; TCRdb's version includes in-frame clones alone and lacks a portion of them. This table has some 190,000 clones, roughly 87% appearing once. Sequences were derived from peripheral blood, sampled after recovery from COVID-19. The source is a human donor who had recovered from COVID-19. The CDR3 runs from the conserved cysteine through the conserved F or W. D genes are given only for firm matches. The size of a clone is reported for some rows only, either as once, few or many, or as a class for expanded clones.

size	D	J	length	V	DNA	CDR3
.	.	TRBJ1-1	14	TRBV6-5	TGTGCCATAAAGAGGGACTTCAACGTTAATGAAGCTTTCTTT	CAIKRDFNVNEAFF
.	.	TRBJ2-1	17	TRBV9	TGTGCCAGCAGCGTAAAGATTAAGGTCAGGGACCCGGATGAGCAGTTCTTC	CASSVKIKVRDPDEQFF
.	TRBD2	TRBJ2-1	15	TRBV28	TGTGCCAGCAGTCAACTTAGCGGGAGGGGGAGGGAGCAGTTCTTC	CASSQLSGRGREQFF
once	TRBD2	TRBJ2-1	13	TRBV19	TGTGCCAGTAGCCAAAGCGGGAGCCTTGAGCAGTTCTTC	CASSQSGSLEQFF
.	TRBD1	TRBJ2-5	15	TRBV28	TGTGCCAGCAGTTTTGGACAGGGGTTTGGAGAGACCCAGTACTTC	CASSFGQGFGETQYF
.	.	TRBJ1-4	11	TRBV11-2	TGTGCCAGCAGCTTTGGTGAAAAACTGTTTTTT	CASSFGEKLFF
.	.	TRBJ1-2	15	TRBV6-5	TGTGCCAGCAAAGATAGGAGGGGCGTCGGCTATGGCTACACCTTC	CASKDRRGVGYGYTF
.	.	TRBJ1-2	15	TRBV2	TGTGCCAGCAGTGAGGGTATCCGGACAAACTATGGCTACACCTTC	CASSEGIRTNYGYTF
.	.	TRBJ2-3	16	TRBV5-1	TGCGCCAGCAGCGAAAGACGGTACGACGGCACAGATACGCAGTATTTT	CASSERRYDGTDTQYF
few	.	TRBJ2-7	14	TRBV4-1	TGCGCCAGCAGCCTAGGAGATGTCGCATACGAGCAGTACTTC	CASSLGDVAYEQYF
.	TRBD2	TRBJ2-5	17	TRBV5-6	TGTGCCAGCTGGGACAGGGAAAGGACTAGCGGGGAAGAGACCCAGTACTTC	CASWDRERTSGEETQYF
.	.	TRBJ1-1	13	TRBV5-1	TGCGCCAGCAGCTTGAGCCCCTACTCAGGTGCTTTCTTT	CASSLSPYSGAFF
.	.	TRBJ1-1	13	TRBV19	TGTGCCAGTAGTATGTTAGATTACACTGAAGCTTTCTTT	CASSMLDYTEAFF
.	TRBD1	TRBJ2-7	14	TRBV7-2	TGTGCCAGCAGCTTCACAGGGGGCAGGTACGAGCAGTACTTC	CASSFTGGRYEQYF
.	.	TRBJ1-2	13	TRBV10-3	TGTGCCATTGGGGAGGGCCCGGGCTATGGCTACACCTTC	CAIGEGPGYGYTF
.	.	TRBJ1-2	14	TRBV19	TGTGCCAGTAGTATCCTCACAGGGAAGTATGGCTACACCTTC	CASSILTGKYGYTF
.	.	TRBJ2-5	11	TRBV2	TGTGCCAGCAGAGCGGGGACAACCCAGTACTTC	CASRAGTTQYF
once	.	TRBJ1-1	14	TRBV29-1	TGCAGCGTTGAAGGAAGGGTCGCGAACACTGAAGCTTTCTTT	CSVEGRVANTEAFF
once	TRBD1	TRBJ2-5	15	TRBV5-1	TGCGCCAGCAGCCACGGACAGGGCGGAGCAGAGACCCAGTACTTC	CASSHGQGGAETQYF
.	.	TRBJ2-7	14	TRBV6-6	TGTGCCAGCAGTTACTCGAGAGGGATGAACGAGCAGTACTTC	CASSYSRGMNEQYF
.	.	TRBJ2-7	15	TRBV9	TGTGCCAGCAGCCCCACGGCCGCAAGGGGCTACGAGCAGTACTTC	CASSPTAARGYEQYF
once	.	TRBJ2-1	15	TRBV4-1	TGCGCCAGCAGCCAAGAGACAGTAGCTTACAATGAGCAGTTCTTC	CASSQETVAYNEQFF
.	.	TRBJ2-5	15	TRBV5-4	TGTGCCAGCAGCTTGTACGCGGGGGCCGGGGAGACCCAGTACTTC	CASSLYAGAGETQYF
.	TRBD2	TRBJ2-3	18	TRBV16	TGTGCCAGCAGCCCCCGACGACGTACTAGCGGCCGCGCAGATACGCAGTATTTT	CASSPRRRTSGRADTQYF
.	.	TRBJ1-5	13	TRBV6-5	TGTGCCAGCAGCGACAGCTTCAATCAGCCCCAGCATTTT	CASSDSFNQPQHF
.	.	TRBJ2-1	11	TRBV12-3/TRBV12-4	TGTGCCAGCAGTTTATACAATGAGCAGTTCTTC	CASSLYNEQFF
.	TRBD1	TRBJ2-3	14	TRBV7-9	TGTGCCAGCAGTCGGACAGGAGCCACAGATACGCAGTATTTT	CASSRTGATDTQYF
.	TRBD2	TRBJ2-2	15	TRBV6-5	TGTGCCAGCAGAGGACTAGCGGAGAACACCGGGGAGCTGTTTTTT	CASRGLAENTGELFF
.	.	TRBJ2-7	12	TRBV6-6	TGTGCCAGCAGTTACCCTTTTTACGAGCAGTACTTC	CASSYPFYEQYF
.	.	TRBJ1-5	12	TRBV12-3/TRBV12-4	TGTGCCAGCTCTTGGGCTAATCAGCCCCAGCATTTT	CASSWANQPQHF
.	TRBD2	TRBJ2-3	18	TRBV6-1	TGTGCCAGCAGTGACCTGGCGGGAGGGTTGATGTGGACAGATACGCAGTATTTT	CASSDLAGGLMWTDTQYF
.	TRBD1	TRBJ1-1	16	TRBV4-1	TGCGCCAGCAGCCAAGGTTCTTTCAGGGGGCGTTCCGGGGCTTTCTTT	CASSQGSFRGRSGAFF
.	TRBD1	TRBJ1-1	20	TRBV5-1	TGCGCCAGCAGCTTGGATAGGGGCGGCAGTTCGGGACAGTTGAACACTGAAGCTTTCTTT	CASSLDRGGSSGQLNTEAFF
.	TRBD1	TRBJ2-5	13	TRBV24-1	TGTGCCACCGGGACAGGGGAACAAGAGACCCAGTACTTC	CATGTGEQETQYF
.	.	TRBJ2-7	14	TRBV3-1/TRBV3-2	TGTGCCAGCAAACTCAGGGCACACTCCTACGAGCAGTACTTC	CASKLRAHSYEQYF
.	.	TRBJ2-3	17	TRBV19	TGTGCCAGTAGTATAGAGGAGGGCTCACTCCGAGGAGATACGCAGTATTTT	CASSIEEGSLRGDTQYF
once	.	TRBJ2-1	12	TRBV30	TGTGCCTGGGGGACACCCTACAATGAGCAGTTCTTC	CAWGTPYNEQFF
.	.	TRBJ1-2	12	TRBV6-5	TGTGCCAGCAGTTGGAACTTCTATGGCTACACCTTC	CASSWNFYGYTF
.	TRBD1	TRBJ1-1	15	TRBV7-9	TGTGCCAGCAGCTATACGGGACAGGCCAACACTGAAGCTTTCTTT	CASSYTGQANTEAFF
once	.	TRBJ2-5	18	TRBV28	TGTGCCAGCAGTTTATTCCCTGGGACTGCGAATATCGCAGAGACCCAGTACTTC	CASSLFPGTANIAETQYF
.	TRBD1	TRBJ1-2	16	TRBV15	TGTGCCACCAGCAGAGCCGGTGGACAGGGATCCTATGGCTACACCTTC	CATSRAGGQGSYGYTF
.	.	TRBJ2-5	14	TRBV9	TGTGCCAGCAGCGGAGGACAGCCCCAAGAGACCCAGTACTTC	CASSGGQPQETQYF
.	.	TRBJ1-3	15	TRBV15	TGTGCCACCAGCAGAGATCGAGGGTTAGGAAACACCATATATTTT	CATSRDRGLGNTIYF
.	TRBD1	TRBJ2-3	14	TRBV7-7	TGTGCCAGCAGCTTGACAGGGTTAACAGATACGCAGTATTTT	CASSLTGLTDTQYF
.	.	TRBJ1-3	16	TRBV2	TGTGCCTGCTCTGGGGGGACGGAGTACTCTGGAAACACCATATATTTT	CACSGGTEYSGNTIYF
.	.	TRBJ1-1	14	TRBV6-5	TGTGCCAGCAGTTACTCGAGTCAGGGGACTGAAGCTTTCTTT	CASSYSSQGTEAFF
.	.	TRBJ2-7	13	TRBV5-6	TGTGCCAGCAGCTGGGGGGCAGGCTACGAGCAGTACTTC	CASSWGAGYEQYF
.	.	TRBJ1-2	13	TRBV5-1	TGCGCCAGCAGCAACGGACAAAACTATGGCTACACCTTC	CASSNGQNYGYTF